These 27 T cell receptor beta chains were all obtained from the same sample, sequenced in a study of T cells in Graves' hyperthyroidism and ophthalmopathy. RNA transcripts gave rise to amplified TCR beta CDR3 regions. With the HTBI primer set, the TCR CDR3 went through a first round of RT-PCR. TCRdb re-derived calls from the multiplex PCR reads in MiXCR, one entry per CDR3 protein. Of over 400,000 distinct CDR3 sequences in the sample, around 15% were seen once. Sequencing input: blood. The receptor set was obtained from a man aged 18 to 29 with Graves' ophthalmopathy.

This clonotype was observed many times. The chain combines TRBV20-1 with TRBJ1-1; perhaps TRBD1 as D (6 bases). Trimming stripped 1 base from V and 5 bases from J, with 11 bases between. CDR3 size: 13 residues. In germline, CDR1 is DFQATT, CDR2 SNEGSKA (reference sequence). CDR3 nucleotides: TGCAGTGCTAGAGTTCAGGGGAGGACTGAAGCTTTCTTT. Translation: CSARVQGRTEAFF.

This clonotype was observed a handful of times. This chain connects TRBV27 to TRBJ2-5; D is ambiguous. Germline-derived CDR1 and CDR2 are MNHEY and SMNVEV (reference sequence). This CDR3 spans 15 amino acids. Trimming stripped 7 bases from V and 2 bases from J, with 17 bases between. CDR3: CASNTVLALQETQYF. The CDR3 nucleotides read TGTGCCAGCAATACAGTTTTGGCTTTACAAGAGACCCAGTACTTC.

This clonotype was counted between two and nine times. A much larger clone differs by one base, so this may be a read error. The rearrangement uses TRBV7-8 and TRBJ1-5; D call uncertain. V lost 2 bases, J lost 4 bases, and 3 bases lay in between. Germline V gene sequence: CDR1 SGHVS, CDR2 FQNEAQ. This CDR3 spans 12 amino acids. For the CDR3, the DNA is TGTGCCAGCAGCTTATTTAATCAGCCCCAGCATTTT. Its translation: CASSLFNQPQHF.

This clonotype was counted at least ten times. The V and J genes are TRBV7-9 and TRBJ2-3; TRBD1 is a possible D gene (6 bases). This CDR3 has 17 amino acids. Germline CDR1 SEHNR, CDR2 FQNEAQ (reference sequence). Trimming took off 4 bases at V and 3 bases at J, with 20 bases between the two ends. The CDR3 DNA reads as TGTGCCAGCAGCTCCCCGCTTTTAGGCAGGGGAACAGATACGCAGTATTTT. Amino acids: CASSSPLLGRGTDTQYF.

This clonotype was seen repeatedly, ten times or more. CDR3 sequence: CAWSVPATTNEKLFF. CDR3 DNA sequence: TGTGCCTGGAGTGTACCAGCGACAACTAATGAAAAACTGTTTTTT. The chain joins TRBV30 to TRBJ1-4; unclear D gene. The germline gives CDR1 GTSNPN, CDR2 SVGIG (reference sequence). The ends were cut back, 0 bases at V and 0 bases at J, with 8 bases in the middle. The CDR3 has 15 amino acids. Full variable domain (missing parts from reference TRBV30 and TRBJ1-4): SQTIHQWPATLVQPVGSPLSLECTVEGTSNPNLYWYRQAAGRGLQLLFYSVGIGQISSEVPQNLSASRPQDRQFILSSKKLLLSDSGFYLCAWSVPATTNEKLFFGSGTQLSVL.

Remarks on this clonotype: A much larger clone lies a single base off, so this may be a read error. The V call is TRBV7-3, the J call TRBJ2-1; the D gene could be TRBD1 or TRBD2 (5 bases each). Germline V CDR1 and CDR2: SGHTA, FQGTGA. This CDR3 region has 17 residues. For the CDR3, the DNA is TGTGCCAACAGCGCCCTGGGACCTCCGGGGCCCTACAATGAGCAGTTCTTC. This sequence encodes CANSALGPPGPYNEQFF.

Many counts were recorded for this clonotype. The chain joins TRBV5-5 to TRBJ2-2; D not resolved. V was trimmed by 6 bases and J by 4 bases, leaving 22 bases between them. Germline V lookup: CDR1 SGHKS, CDR2 YYEKEE (reference sequence). The CDR3 has 17 residues. The CDR3 protein is CASIPGRVGFFTGELFF. The CDR3 nucleotides are TGTGCCAGCATCCCGGGTAGGGTTGGGTTCTTCACCGGGGAGCTGTTTTTT.

The V gene is TRBV12-3 or TRBV12-4, the J gene TRBJ2-2, with D perhaps matching TRBD2 (5 bases). This CDR3 spans 12 amino acids. Trimming cost V 8 bases and J 7 bases, with 11 bases left between them. The CDR3 is CASGRAGGELFF. The CDR3 bases are TGTGCCAGCGGTCGGGCGGGCGGGGAGCTGTTTTTT.

This clonotype was counted many times. CDR3 nucleotide sequence: TGTGCCAGCAGTACCGGGACTGGCTCCTACGAGCAGTACTTC. Amino acid sequence: CASSTGTGSYEQYF. The rearrangement uses TRBV28 and TRBJ2-7, with D possibly matching TRBD2 (6 bases). The CDR3 sequence is 14 residues long. V was cut by 5 bases and J by 0 bases, with 11 bases left in between. Germline V gives CDR1 MDHEN, CDR2 SYDVKM.

The genes are TRBV4-1 and TRBJ2-5; D possibly corresponds to TRBD2 (5 bases). V was shortened by 0 bases and J by 5 bases, with 16 bases between the two germline ends. The CDR3 totals 16 residues. Per germline, CDR1 MGHRA and CDR2 YSYEKL. The CDR3 sequence is CASSQDQALGGETQYF. The DNA for the CDR3 is TGCGCCAGCAGCCAAGATCAGGCCCTCGGCGGGGAGACCCAGTACTTC.

The chain has TRBV6-1 and TRBJ1-2; no reliable D call. Germline V lookup: CDR1 MNHNS, CDR2 SASEGT. The CDR3 covers 13 residues. V gave up 5 bases and J gave up 4 bases, with 11 bases separating them. In DNA, the CDR3 is TGTGCCAGCAGTCTTACAGAGACCTATGGCTACACCTTC. Amino acid sequence: CASSLTETYGYTF.

This clonotype was seen ten or more times. The chain links TRBV12-3 or TRBV12-4 to TRBJ1-1; D gene uncertain. This CDR3 is built from 13 residues. V lost 6 bases, J lost 0 bases, and 8 bases lay in between. In nucleotides, the CDR3 is TGTGCCAGCAGCTTAAGCGTGAACACTGAAGCTTTCTTT. Translation: CASSLSVNTEAFF.

This clonotype has ten or more counts. The V and J genes are TRBV5-1 and TRBJ1-1; D call uncertain. Germline values: CDR1 SGHRS, CDR2 YFSETQ. The ends were cut back, 2 bases at V and 6 bases at J, with 11 bases in the middle. The CDR3 loop spans 13 amino acids. For the CDR3, the DNA is TGCGCCAGCAGCTTTGGGCATAACCCTGAAGCTTTCTTT. It encodes CASSFGHNPEAFF.

This clonotype was picked up many times. This sequence joins TRBV3-1 and TRBJ1-1, with D tentatively TRBD1 (6 bases). Germline values: CDR1 LGHDT, CDR2 YNNKEL (reference sequence). This CDR3 has 13 residues. V shed 4 bases and J shed 3 bases, with 9 bases lying between them. This CDR3 is CASSPQGHTEAFF. The CDR3 region has the DNA TGTGCCAGCAGCCCTCAGGGGCACACTGAAGCTTTCTTT.

The chain has TRBV27 and TRBJ1-4, with TRBD1 identical over 10 bases. V lost 2 bases to trimming and J lost 8 bases; unmatched junction nucleotides: 8. Looked up from germline, CDR1 is MNHEY and CDR2 is SMNVEV (reference sequence). This CDR3 has 16 residues. The CDR3 here is CASSLTGTGVGEKLFF. DNA for the CDR3: TGTGCCAGCAGTTTAACCGGGACAGGGGTGGGCGAAAAACTGTTTTTT. The entire variable domain, with the rest obtained from reference TRBV27 and TRBJ1-4, is as follows: EAQVTQNPRYLITVTGKKLTVTCSQNMNHEYMSWYRQDPGLGLRQIYYSMNVEVTDKGDVPEGYKVSRKEKRNFPLILESPSPNQTSLYFCASSLTGTGVGEKLFFGSGTQLSVL.

The J gene is TRBJ2-5, the V gene TRBV9; D is uncertain. Germline CDR1 SGDLS, CDR2 YYNGEE. The CDR3 totals 15 residues. Trimming stripped 0 bases from V and 5 bases from J, with 14 bases between. The CDR3 nucleotides are TGTGCCAGCAGCGTAGGCCCTGTGAGGCATGAGACCCAGTACTTC. Translated, it gives CASSVGPVRHETQYF. Using reference TRBV9 and TRBJ2-5 for the parts outside the CDR3, the full variable domain is DSGVTQTPKHLITATGQRVTLRCSPRSGDLSVYWYQQSLDQGLQFLIQYYNGEERAKGNILERFSAQQFPDLHSELNLSSLELGDSALYFCASSVGPVRHETQYFGPGTRLLVL.

This clonotype was recorded at least ten times. V gene TRBV6-2 or TRBV6-3 combines with J gene TRBJ2-7, with a tentative D call TRBD2 (5 bases). The CDR3 covers 17 residues. V shed 0 bases and J shed 2 bases, with 17 bases lying between them. The germline gives CDR1 MNHEY, CDR2 SVGEGT. The CDR3 coding sequence is TGTGCCAGCAGTTACTCGGAAGGGAGATACTCAGCCTACGAGCAGTACTTC. This translates into CASSYSEGRYSAYEQYF.

In its sample, this clonotype was seen a few times. The genes are TRBV19 and TRBJ1-5; a weak D match, TRBD1 (6 bases). The CDR3 has 15 amino acids. V lost 6 bases and J 0 bases, leaving 12 bases between the germline ends. Germline CDR1 reads LNHDA; CDR2 reads SQIVND (reference sequence). The CDR3 coding sequence is TGTGCCAGTAGAGGGGGGGCCGTTAGCAATCAGCCCCAGCATTTT. It is translated as CASRGGAVSNQPQHF.

This clonotype was found many times. The chain employs TRBV20-1 and TRBJ1-1; 8 bases align to TRBD1. The ends lost 6 bases at V and 0 bases at J; junction bases unmatched: 6. Germline lookup yields CDR1 DFQATT and CDR2 SNEGSKA (reference sequence). The CDR3 is 14 amino acids. The CDR3 DNA reads TGCAGTGCGCACAGGACAGGGTTGAACACTGAAGCTTTCTTT. Encoded protein: CSAHRTGLNTEAFF.

The table lists this clonotype with many counts. The chain combines TRBV7-9 with TRBJ2-7; no definite D call. This CDR3 comprises 16 residues. In germline, CDR1 is SEHNR, CDR2 FQNEAQ (reference sequence). Between the trimmed V and J ends, which lost 4 bases and 1 base, there was a span of 17 bases. CDR3 region: CASSSPWGGGSYEQYF. In DNA form, the CDR3 reads TGTGCCAGCAGCTCGCCGTGGGGTGGCGGATCCTACGAGCAGTACTTC. The whole variable domain, filled in from reference TRBV7-9 and TRBJ2-7, reads DTGVSQNPRHKITKRGQNVTFRCDPISEHNRLYWYRQTLGQGPEFLTYFQNEAQLEKSRLLSDRFSAERPKGSFSTLEIQRTEQGDSAMYLCASSSPWGGGSYEQYFGPGTRLTVT.

The J gene is TRBJ2-5, the V gene TRBV19, with TRBD2 matching 14 bases. The CDR3 spans 16 residues. The germline V gene encodes CDR1 LNHDA and CDR2 SQIVND (reference sequence). The V segment lost 3 bases and the J segment 7 bases; nucleotides outside the gene matches: 7. The CDR3 DNA is TGTGCCAGTAGTATTCAGGAGACTAGCGGGGGGGTGACCCAGTACTTC. This sequence encodes CASSIQETSGGVTQYF.

This clonotype showed up many times. The chain joins TRBV11-2 to TRBJ1-1, with D perhaps matching TRBD1 (6 bases). This CDR3 is 14 amino acids long. Trimming left V 7 bases short and J 0 bases short, with 12 bases between. The germline V gene encodes CDR1 SGHAT and CDR2 FQNNGV. The CDR3 sequence: CASNPQGMNTEAFF. CDR3 coding DNA: TGTGCCAGCAACCCACAGGGTATGAACACTGAAGCTTTCTTT.

The chain employs TRBV3-1 and TRBJ1-2; no clear D gene. Germline values: CDR1 LGHDT, CDR2 YNNKEL (reference sequence). The CDR3 is made up of 15 amino acids. V lost 0 bases and J 7 bases, leaving 15 bases between the germline ends. The CDR3 nucleotides are TGTGCCAGCAGCCAAGACCTAAGGGAACTGTCTGGCTACACCTTC. Translation gives CASSQDLRELSGYTF.

This clonotype was observed at least ten times. V is TRBV20-1 and J is TRBJ2-7; no reliable D call. Looked up from germline, CDR1 is DFQATT and CDR2 is SNEGSKA (reference sequence). V lost 3 bases, J lost 5 bases, and 14 bases lay in between. CDR3 length: 13 residues. The CDR3 DNA reads TGCAGTGCTAGGCCCACGACGTCCGACGAGCAGTACTTC. This encodes CSARPTTSDEQYF.

This clonotype came up a few times. This sequence may be a read error, since a much larger clone differs from it by one base. V and J are TRBV11-2 and TRBJ2-1, with 8 nucleotides matching TRBD1. CDR1 is SGHAT and CDR2 is FQNNGV in the germline V gene. CDR3 size: 16 residues. This chain's CDR3 is CASSLGGQAAYNGQFF. The CDR3 region has the DNA TGTGCCAGCAGCTTAGGGGGACAGGCGGCCTACAATGGGCAGTTCTTC.

In its sample, this clonotype was seen many times. This chain connects TRBV27 to TRBJ2-7; the D gene is possibly TRBD1 (5 bases). Germline CDR1 MNHEY, CDR2 SMNVEV (reference sequence). Trimming stripped 5 bases from V and 4 bases from J, with 12 bases between. This CDR3 spans 13 amino acids. The CDR3 nucleotides are TGTGCCAGCAGTCTGCAGGGAAGGTACGAGCAGTACTTC. Translated, it gives CASSLQGRYEQYF.

This clonotype was picked up many times. The chain is built from TRBV3-1 and TRBJ1-4; D possibly corresponds to TRBD1 (5 bases). The CDR3 loop spans 15 amino acids. Trimming pared 4 bases from V and 2 bases from J, leaving 11 bases between. The germline V gene has CDR1 LGHDT and CDR2 YNNKEL (reference sequence). The CDR3 spells CASSLQGFTNEKLFF. The CDR3 nucleotides are TGTGCCAGCAGCCTTCAGGGATTCACTAATGAAAAACTGTTTTTT.